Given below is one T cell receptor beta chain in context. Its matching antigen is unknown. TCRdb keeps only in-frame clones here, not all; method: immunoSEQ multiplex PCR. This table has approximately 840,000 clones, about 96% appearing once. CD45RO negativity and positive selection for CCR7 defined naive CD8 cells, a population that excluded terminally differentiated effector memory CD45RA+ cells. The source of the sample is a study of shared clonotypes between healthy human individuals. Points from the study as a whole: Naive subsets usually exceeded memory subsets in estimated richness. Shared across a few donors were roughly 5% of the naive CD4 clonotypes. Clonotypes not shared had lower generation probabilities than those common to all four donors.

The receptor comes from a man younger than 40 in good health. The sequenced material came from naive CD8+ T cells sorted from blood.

CDR3 coding DNA: TGCAGCGTTGAAATGCTGAATACGCAGTATTTT. It codes for CSVEMLNTQYF. This chain joins TRBV29-1 and TRBJ2-3; D is uncertain. CDR1 is SQVTM and CDR2 is ANQGSEA in the germline V gene. V lost 2 bases to trimming and J lost 7 bases, with 7 bases between them. The CDR3 contains 11 residues.